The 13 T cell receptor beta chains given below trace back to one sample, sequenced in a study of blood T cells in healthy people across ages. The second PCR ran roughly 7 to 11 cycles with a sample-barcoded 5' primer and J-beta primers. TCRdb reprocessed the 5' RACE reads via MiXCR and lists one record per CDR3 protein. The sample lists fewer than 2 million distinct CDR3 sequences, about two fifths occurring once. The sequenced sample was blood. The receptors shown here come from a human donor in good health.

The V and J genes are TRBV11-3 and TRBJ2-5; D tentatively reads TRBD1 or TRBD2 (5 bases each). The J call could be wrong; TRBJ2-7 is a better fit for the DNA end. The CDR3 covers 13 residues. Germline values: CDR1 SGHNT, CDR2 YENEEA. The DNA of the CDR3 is TGTGCCAGCAGCCCCCCGAGGGACCCCGAGCAGTACTTC. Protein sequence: CASSPPRDPEQYF.

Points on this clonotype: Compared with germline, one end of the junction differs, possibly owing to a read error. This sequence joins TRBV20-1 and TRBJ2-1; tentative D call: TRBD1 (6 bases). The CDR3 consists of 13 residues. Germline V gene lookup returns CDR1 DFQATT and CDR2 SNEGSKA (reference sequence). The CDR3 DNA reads TGCAGTGTTTCTCAGGGGACCCTCAATGAACAGTTCTTC. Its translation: CSVSQGTLNEQFF.

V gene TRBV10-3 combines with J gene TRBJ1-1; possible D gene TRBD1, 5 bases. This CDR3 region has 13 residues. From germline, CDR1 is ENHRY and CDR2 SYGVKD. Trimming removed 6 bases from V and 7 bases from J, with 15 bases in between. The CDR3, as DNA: TGTGCCATCAGGGTGGGGGTCGGCGGTGAAGCTTTCTTT. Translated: CAIRVGVGGEAFF.

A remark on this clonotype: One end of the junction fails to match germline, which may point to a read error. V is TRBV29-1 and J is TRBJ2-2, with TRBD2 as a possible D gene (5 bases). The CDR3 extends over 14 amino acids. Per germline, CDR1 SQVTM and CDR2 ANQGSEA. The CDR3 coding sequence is TGCAGCGTTGCGGTGTCCAGCGTCACCGGGGAGCGGTTTTTT. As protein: CSVAVSSVTGERFF.

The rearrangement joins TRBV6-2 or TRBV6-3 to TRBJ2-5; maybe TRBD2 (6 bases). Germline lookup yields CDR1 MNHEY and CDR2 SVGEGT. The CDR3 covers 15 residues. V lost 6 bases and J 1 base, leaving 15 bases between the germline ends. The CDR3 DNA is TGTGCCAGCAGCCGCCGGGACTGGGGCCAAGAGACCCAGTACTTC. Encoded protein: CASSRRDWGQETQYF.

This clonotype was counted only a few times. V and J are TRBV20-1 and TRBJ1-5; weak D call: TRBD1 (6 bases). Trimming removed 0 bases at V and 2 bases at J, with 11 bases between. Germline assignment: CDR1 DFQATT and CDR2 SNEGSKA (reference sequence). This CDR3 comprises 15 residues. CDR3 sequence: CSARDPRGRNQPQHF. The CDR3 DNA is TGCAGTGCTAGAGACCCCCGGGGGCGCAATCAGCCCCAGCATTTT.

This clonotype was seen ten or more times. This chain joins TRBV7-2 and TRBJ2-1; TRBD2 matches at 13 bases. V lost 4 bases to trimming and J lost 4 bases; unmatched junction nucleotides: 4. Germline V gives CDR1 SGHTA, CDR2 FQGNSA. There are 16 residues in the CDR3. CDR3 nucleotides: TGTGCCAGCAGCTCCGGACTAGCGGGGGTTTACAATGAGCAGTTCTTC. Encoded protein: CASSSGLAGVYNEQFF.

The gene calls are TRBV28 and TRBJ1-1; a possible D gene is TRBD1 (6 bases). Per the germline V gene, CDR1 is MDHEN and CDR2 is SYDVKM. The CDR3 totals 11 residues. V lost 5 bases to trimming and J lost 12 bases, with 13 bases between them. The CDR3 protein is CASSIQGRTFF. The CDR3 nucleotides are TGTGCCAGCAGTATACAGGGTCGGACTTTCTTT.

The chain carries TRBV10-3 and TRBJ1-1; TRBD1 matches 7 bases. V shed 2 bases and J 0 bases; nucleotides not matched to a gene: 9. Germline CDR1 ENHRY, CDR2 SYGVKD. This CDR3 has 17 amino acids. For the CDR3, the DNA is TGTGCCATCAGTGAGGGGACAGCCGGACTGATGAACACTGAAGCTTTCTTT. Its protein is CAISEGTAGLMNTEAFF.

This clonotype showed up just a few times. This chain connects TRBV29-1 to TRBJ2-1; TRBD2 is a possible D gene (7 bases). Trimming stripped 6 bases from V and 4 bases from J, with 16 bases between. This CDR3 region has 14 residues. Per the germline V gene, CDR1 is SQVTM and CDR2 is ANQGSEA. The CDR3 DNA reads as TGCAGCGTCCTCCGGGGGGCGCGTTACAATGAGCAGTTCTTC. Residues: CSVLRGARYNEQFF.

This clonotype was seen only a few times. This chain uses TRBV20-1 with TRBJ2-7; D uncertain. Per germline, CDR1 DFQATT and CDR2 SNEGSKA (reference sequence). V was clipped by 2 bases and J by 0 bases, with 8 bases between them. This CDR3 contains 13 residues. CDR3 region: CSARQPNSYEQYF. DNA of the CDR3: TGCAGTGCTAGACAGCCTAACTCCTACGAGCAGTACTTC.

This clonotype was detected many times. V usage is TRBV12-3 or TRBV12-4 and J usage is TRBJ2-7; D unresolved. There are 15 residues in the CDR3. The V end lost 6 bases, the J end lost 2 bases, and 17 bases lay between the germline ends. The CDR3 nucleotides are TGTGCCAGCAGGTCCGTGGTGGAATGGGCCTACGAGCAGTACTTC. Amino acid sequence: CASRSVVEWAYEQYF.

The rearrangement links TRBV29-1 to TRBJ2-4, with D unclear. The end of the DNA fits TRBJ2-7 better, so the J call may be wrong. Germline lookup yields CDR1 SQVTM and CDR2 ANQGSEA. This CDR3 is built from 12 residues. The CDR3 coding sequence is TGCAGCGTTGGGCAACACATCTACGAGCAGTACTTC. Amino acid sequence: CSVGQHIYEQYF.